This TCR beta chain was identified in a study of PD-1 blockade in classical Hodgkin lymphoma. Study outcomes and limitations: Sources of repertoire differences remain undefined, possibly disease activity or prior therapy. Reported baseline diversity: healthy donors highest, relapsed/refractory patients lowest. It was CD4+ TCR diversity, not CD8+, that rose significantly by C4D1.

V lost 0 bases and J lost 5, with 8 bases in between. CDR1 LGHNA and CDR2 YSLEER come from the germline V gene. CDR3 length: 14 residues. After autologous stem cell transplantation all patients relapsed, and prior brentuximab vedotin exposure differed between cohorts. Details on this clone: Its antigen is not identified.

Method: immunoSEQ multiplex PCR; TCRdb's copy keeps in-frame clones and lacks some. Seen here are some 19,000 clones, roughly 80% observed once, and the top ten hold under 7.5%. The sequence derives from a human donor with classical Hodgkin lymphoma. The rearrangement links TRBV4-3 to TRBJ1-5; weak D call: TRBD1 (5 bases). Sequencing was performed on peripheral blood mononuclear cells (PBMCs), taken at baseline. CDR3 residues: CASSQEGVDQPQHF. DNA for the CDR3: TGCGCCAGCAGCCAAGAAGGGGTTGATCAGCCCCAGCATTTT.